Sequencing of this T cell receptor beta chain was carried out in a study of long-term antiretroviral therapy in people with HIV. General study findings and limits: It was not possible to obtain data on ART adherence, viral resistance or therapy changes.

Two or more post-ART PBMC samples, plus at least one pre-ART sample, were available for each donor. This CDR3 has 15 residues. CDR1 is SQVTM and CDR2 is ANQGSEA in the germline V gene. Trimming removed 1 base from V and 1 base from J, with 14 bases in between. As to this clone: No antigen is known for it.

At the survey level, the v3.0 immunoSEQ assay was run. Some clones are missing from TCRdb's copy, which holds only in-frame ones; the method was immunoSEQ multiplex PCR. The sample contains about 38,000 clones, roughly 80% of which appear only once. The source of this sequence is a man younger than 35 with HIV. The chain couples TRBV29-1 to TRBJ2-7; unclear D gene. Sequences were derived from unsorted PBMCs, sampled 1.5 years after starting antiretroviral therapy. CDR3 nucleotides: TGCAGCGTTGAAGTAGGTCAGAATCCATCCTACGAGCAGTACTTC. Amino acids: CSVEVGQNPSYEQYF.